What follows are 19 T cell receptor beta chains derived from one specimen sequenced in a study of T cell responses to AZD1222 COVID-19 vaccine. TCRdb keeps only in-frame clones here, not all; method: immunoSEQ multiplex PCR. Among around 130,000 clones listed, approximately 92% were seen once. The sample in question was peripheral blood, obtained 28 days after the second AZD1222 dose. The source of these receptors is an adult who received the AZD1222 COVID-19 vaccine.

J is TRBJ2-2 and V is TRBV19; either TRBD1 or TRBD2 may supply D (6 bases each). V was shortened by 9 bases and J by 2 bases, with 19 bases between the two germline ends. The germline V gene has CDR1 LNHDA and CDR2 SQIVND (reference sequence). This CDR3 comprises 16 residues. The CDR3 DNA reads TGTGCCAGCAGTTGGCAGGGGAGGCCTAACACCGGGGAGCTGTTTTTT. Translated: CASSWQGRPNTGELFF.

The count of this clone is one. The CDR3 spells CASSLETGLNYGYTF. In DNA, the CDR3 is TGTGCCAGCAGTTTAGAAACAGGGCTGAACTATGGCTACACCTTC. This rearrangement joins TRBV28 to TRBJ1-2; D possibly corresponds to TRBD1 (6 bases). CDR3 length equals 15 residues. The germline CDR1 and CDR2 sequences are MDHEN and SYDVKM. V lost 2 bases and J lost 2, with 12 bases in between.

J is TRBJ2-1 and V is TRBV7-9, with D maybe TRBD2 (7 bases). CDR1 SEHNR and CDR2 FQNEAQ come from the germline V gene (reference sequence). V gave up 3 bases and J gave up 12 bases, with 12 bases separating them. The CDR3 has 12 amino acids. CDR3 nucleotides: TGTGCCAGCAGCTTGACGGGGGGCGGGCAGTTCTTC. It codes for CASSLTGGGQFF.

CDR3 sequence: CASSLATGPTDTQYF. CDR3 sequence (DNA): TGTGCCAGCAGCTTGGCTACAGGCCCCACAGATACGCAGTATTTT. The rearrangement links TRBV5-6 to TRBJ2-3; a weak D match, TRBD1 (5 bases). This CDR3 comprises 15 residues. Germline values: CDR1 SGHDT, CDR2 YYEEEE. V gave up 0 bases and J gave up 2 bases, with 10 bases separating them.

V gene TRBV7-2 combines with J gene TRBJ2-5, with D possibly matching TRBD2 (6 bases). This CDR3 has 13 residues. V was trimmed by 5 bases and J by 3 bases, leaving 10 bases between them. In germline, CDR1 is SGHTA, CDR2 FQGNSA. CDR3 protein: CASSGGLEETQYF. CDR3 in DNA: TGTGCCAGCAGCGGGGGACTGGAAGAGACCCAGTACTTC.

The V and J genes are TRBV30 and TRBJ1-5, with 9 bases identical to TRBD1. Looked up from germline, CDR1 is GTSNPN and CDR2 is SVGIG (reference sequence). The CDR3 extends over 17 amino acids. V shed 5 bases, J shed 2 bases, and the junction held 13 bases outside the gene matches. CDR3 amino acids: CAWDGQGKGYGNQPQHF. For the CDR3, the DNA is TGTGCCTGGGACGGACAGGGGAAAGGATATGGCAATCAGCCCCAGCATTTT.

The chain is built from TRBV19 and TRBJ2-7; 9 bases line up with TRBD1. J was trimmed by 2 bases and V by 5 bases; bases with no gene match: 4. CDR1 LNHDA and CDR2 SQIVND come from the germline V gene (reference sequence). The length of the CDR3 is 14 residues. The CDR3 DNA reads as TGTGCCAGTAGTGACCGGGACAGGGCCTACGAGCAGTACTTC. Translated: CASSDRDRAYEQYF.

The CDR3 region is CASWLWGRETQYF. CDR3 nucleotides: TGTGCCAGCTGGCTGTGGGGTCGGGAGACCCAGTACTTC. This rearrangement joins TRBV2 to TRBJ2-5; D gene unclear. The length of the CDR3 is 13 residues. CDR1 SNHLY and CDR2 FYNNEI come from the germline V gene. V lost 8 bases and J lost 5, with 15 bases in between.

The CDR3 DNA is TGTGCCAGCAGTCCGACCGGGGGAGAGACTTCCATGAACACTGAAGCTTTCTTT. Translation: CASSPTGGETSMNTEAFF. V gene TRBV6-6 combines with J gene TRBJ1-1, with D possibly TRBD1 on 5 matching bases. V was clipped by 5 bases and J by 0 bases, with 22 bases between them. CDR1 is MNHNY and CDR2 is SVGAGI in the germline V gene (reference sequence). There are 18 residues in the CDR3.

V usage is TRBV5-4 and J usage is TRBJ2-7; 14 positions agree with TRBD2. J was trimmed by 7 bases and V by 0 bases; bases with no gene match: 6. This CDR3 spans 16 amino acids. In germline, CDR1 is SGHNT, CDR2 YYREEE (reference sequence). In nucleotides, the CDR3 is TGTGCCAGCAGCTTGGGACTAGCGGGGGGGCCGGGAGAGCAGTACTTC. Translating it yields CASSLGLAGGPGEQYF. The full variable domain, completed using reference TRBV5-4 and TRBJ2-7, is ETGVTQSPTHLIKTRGQQVTLRCSSQSGHNTVSWYQQALGQGPQFIFQYYREEENGRGNFPPRFSGLQFPNYSSELNVNALELDDSALYLCASSLGLAGGPGEQYFGPGTRLTVT.

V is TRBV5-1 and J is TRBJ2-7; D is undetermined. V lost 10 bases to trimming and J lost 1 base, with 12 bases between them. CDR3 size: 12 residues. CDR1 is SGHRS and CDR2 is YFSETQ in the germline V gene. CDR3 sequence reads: CAPRPQSYEQYV. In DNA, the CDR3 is TGCGCCCCTCGCCCCCAGTCCTACGAGCAGTACGTC.

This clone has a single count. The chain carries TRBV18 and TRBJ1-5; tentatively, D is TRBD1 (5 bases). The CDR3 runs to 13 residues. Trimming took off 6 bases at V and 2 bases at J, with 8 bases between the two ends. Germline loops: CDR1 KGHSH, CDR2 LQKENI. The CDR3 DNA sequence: TGTGCCAGCTCCAGGGATGGCAATCAGCCCCAGCATTTT. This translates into CASSRDGNQPQHF.

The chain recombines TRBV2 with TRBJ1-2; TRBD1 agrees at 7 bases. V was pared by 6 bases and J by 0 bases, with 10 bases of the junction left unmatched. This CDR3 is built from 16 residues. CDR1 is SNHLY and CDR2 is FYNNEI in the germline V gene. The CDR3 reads CASRPGQPRANYGYTF. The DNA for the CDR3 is TGTGCCAGCAGGCCGGGACAGCCTAGAGCTAACTATGGCTACACCTTC.

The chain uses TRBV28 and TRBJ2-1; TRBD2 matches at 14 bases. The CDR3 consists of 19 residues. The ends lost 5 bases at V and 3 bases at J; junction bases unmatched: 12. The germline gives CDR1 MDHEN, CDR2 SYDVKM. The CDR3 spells CASSPRSGTSGGVYNEQFF. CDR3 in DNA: TGTGCCAGCAGTCCTCGATCCGGGACTAGCGGGGGAGTCTACAATGAGCAGTTCTTC.

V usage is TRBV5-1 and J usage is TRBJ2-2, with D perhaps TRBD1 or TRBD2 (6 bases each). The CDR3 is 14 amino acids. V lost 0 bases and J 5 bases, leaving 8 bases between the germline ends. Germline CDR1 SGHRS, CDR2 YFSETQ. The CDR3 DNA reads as TGCGCCAGCAGCTTGGAAGGGGGGACCGGGGAGCTGTTTTTT. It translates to CASSLEGGTGELFF.

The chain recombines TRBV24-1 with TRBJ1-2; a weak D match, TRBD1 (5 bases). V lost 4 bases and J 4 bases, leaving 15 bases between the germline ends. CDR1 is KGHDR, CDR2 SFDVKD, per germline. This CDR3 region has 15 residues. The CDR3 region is CATSDQTGLGYGYTF. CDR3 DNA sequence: TGTGCCACCAGTGACCAAACAGGACTGGGCTATGGCTACACCTTC.

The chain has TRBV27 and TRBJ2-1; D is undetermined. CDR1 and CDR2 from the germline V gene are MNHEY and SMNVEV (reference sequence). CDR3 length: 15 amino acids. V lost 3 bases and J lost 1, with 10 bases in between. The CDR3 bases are TGTGCCAGCAGTTTCGGGCTCCGGTCCTACAATGAGCAGTTCTTC. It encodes CASSFGLRSYNEQFF.

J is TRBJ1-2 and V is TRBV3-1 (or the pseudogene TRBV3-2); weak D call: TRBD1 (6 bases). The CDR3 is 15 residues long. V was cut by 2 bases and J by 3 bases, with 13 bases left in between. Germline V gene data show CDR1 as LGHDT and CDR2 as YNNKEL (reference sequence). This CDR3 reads CASSQYRGADYGYTF. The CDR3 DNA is TGTGCCAGCAGCCAATATCGGGGGGCAGACTATGGCTACACCTTC.

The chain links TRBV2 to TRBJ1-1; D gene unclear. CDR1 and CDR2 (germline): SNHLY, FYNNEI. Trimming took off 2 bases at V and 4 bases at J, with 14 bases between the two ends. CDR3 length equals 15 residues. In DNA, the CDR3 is TGTGCCAGCAGTGAAAGAGGCAGCGTGTCCACTGAAGCTTTCTTT. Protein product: CASSERGSVSTEAFF.